This T cell receptor beta chain was profiled in a study of chemoradiotherapy in HPV16-positive cancers. Whole-study results and caveats: HPV-responsive T-cell expansion during chemoradiotherapy was linked to improved recurrence-free survival in HPV16-positive patients. Candidate HPV-specific clones and E7-related TCR motifs grew in tumor during treatment.

V dropped 3 bases and J dropped 2; count of bases not matched to a gene: 0. The germline V gene encodes CDR1 LNHDA and CDR2 SQIVND (reference sequence). The CDR3 length is 14 residues. Assay: immunoSEQ multiplex PCR; the TCRdb copy retains only in-frame clones and omits some. Of approximately 20,000 clones listed, approximately 90% are singletons. A note on this clone: As yet, its antigen is unknown.

The source of this sequence is a human donor with HPV-associated anogenital cancer. The rearrangement joins TRBV19 to TRBJ2-1; 8 bases agree with TRBD2. The sequenced sample was blood, obtained from a patient who underwent chemoradiotherapy. The CDR3 DNA reads as TGTGCCAGTAGTATGGGACTAGCCTACAATGAGCAGTTCTTC. Its protein is CASSMGLAYNEQFF.